This T cell receptor beta chain emerged from a study of siplizumab effects on memory and regulatory T cells. Overall study results and limits: Proliferating siplizumab-culture Tregs lacked confirmation of suppressive function. Among alloreactive clones, only a minor fraction mapped to unstimulated subsets. Naive T cells apparently outstripped memory cells in diversity and seemed major alloresponse contributors.

Of note for this clone: The antigen remains undetermined.

This CDR3 has 18 residues. The V segment lost 1 base and the J segment 0 bases; nucleotides outside the gene matches: 8. Germline lookup yields CDR1 SGHRS and CDR2 YFSETQ. Profiled with immunoSEQ multiplex PCR; TCRdb holds only in-frame clones, not every one. The sample carries roughly 100,000 clones, 93% recorded once. The chain is built from TRBV5-1 and TRBJ2-4; TRBD2 agrees at 9 bases. The sample taken for sequencing was Tregs sorted from blood. The receptor comes from a human donor in good health. The DNA of the CDR3 is TGCGCCAGCAGCTTGCTAGCGGGAACCAGTTTAGCCAAAAACATTCAGTACTTC. Protein sequence: CASSLLAGTSLAKNIQYF.